This section outlines one T cell receptor beta chain sequence together with its context. Germline CDR1 reads SGHVS; CDR2 reads FNYEAQ. This CDR3 comprises 20 residues. The V and J ends lost 3 bases and 1 base, in that order; junction bases with no gene match: 11. TCRdb re-analysed the RT-PCR reads in MiXCR, keeping a single row per CDR3 protein. The sample lists approximately 210,000 distinct CDR3 sequences; less than 45% were seen once. The data belong to a study of patients and donors after allogeneic stem cell transplantation. The chain recombines TRBV7-6 with TRBJ2-1; TRBD2 aligns across 14 bases. The receptor comes from a human donor who was either an allogeneic HSCT recipient or a stem cell or donor lymphocyte infusion donor (not recorded which). It is not recorded whose cells these are; they may come from a transplant donor. Sequences were obtained from blood, either unsorted or a sorted T cell fraction (not recorded which). CDR3 DNA sequence: TGTGCCAGCAGCTTTAGCCGACTCGGGACTAGCGGGGGTTCCTACAATGAGCAGTTCTTC. It yields the protein CASSFSRLGTSGGSYNEQFF.